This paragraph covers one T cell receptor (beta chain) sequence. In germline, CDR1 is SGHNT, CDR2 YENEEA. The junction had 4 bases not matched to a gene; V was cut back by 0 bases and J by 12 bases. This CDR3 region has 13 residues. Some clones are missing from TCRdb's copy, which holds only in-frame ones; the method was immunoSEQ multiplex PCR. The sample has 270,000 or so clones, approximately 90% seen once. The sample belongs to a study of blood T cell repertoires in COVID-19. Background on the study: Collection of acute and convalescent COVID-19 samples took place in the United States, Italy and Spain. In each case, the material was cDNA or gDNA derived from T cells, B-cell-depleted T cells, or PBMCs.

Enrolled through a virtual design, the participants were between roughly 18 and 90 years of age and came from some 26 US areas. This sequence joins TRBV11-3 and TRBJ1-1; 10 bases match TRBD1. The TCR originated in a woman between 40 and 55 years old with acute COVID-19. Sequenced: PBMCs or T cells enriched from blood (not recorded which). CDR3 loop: CASSLDGTGETFF. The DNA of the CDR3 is TGTGCCAGCAGCTTAGATGGGACAGGGGAAACTTTCTTT.